This T cell receptor (beta chain) was captured by sequencing in a study of blood T cell repertoires in COVID-19. Study background: The origin of the acute and convalescent COVID-19 samples was the United States, Italy and Spain.

The method was immunoSEQ multiplex PCR; TCRdb's version includes in-frame clones alone and lacks a portion of them. The sample lists 250,000 to 400,000 clones; around 88% were seen once. Germline V gene data show CDR1 as MNHNY and CDR2 as SVGAGI (reference sequence). The V end was cut by 6 bases, the J end by 1 base, with 11 bases between. The CDR3 has 14 residues. Patients of the Seattle cohort, enrolled during active infection, were followed longitudinally. This clone was seen a single time. Sequences were obtained from peripheral blood. The gene calls are TRBV6-6 and TRBJ2-3; the D gene is possibly TRBD2 (5 bases). The origin of this receptor is a young woman with COVID-19, enrolled during active disease. In DNA, the CDR3 is TGTGCCAGCAGACCTAGCCTTGGCACAGATACGCAGTATTTT. It is translated as CASRPSLGTDTQYF.